Listed below are T cell receptor beta chains from one sample, sequenced in a study of beta chain features in type 1 diabetes. Clones were sequenced by immunoSEQ multiplex PCR, and TCRdb holds only the in-frame ones, with some missing. Of about 710,000 clones listed, over 13% are singletons. The sample taken for sequencing was naive CD4+ T cells from blood. These receptors were obtained from a man aged 18 to 30 with type 1 diabetes. Each CDR3 is given with its conserved first and last residue. A D gene is named only where the DNA matches it firmly. For some rows the clone size is stated as once, few or many, or as a class when expanded; others skip it.

TRBV28,TRBJ2-2,NA,NA,TGTGCCAGCAGTTCAGGACAGAGCACCGGGGAGCTGTTTTTT,CASSSGQSTGELFF
TRBV6-6,TRBJ1-5,NA,NA,TGTGCCAGCAGTAGGGGGGATAGCAATCAGCCCCAGCATTTT,CASSRGDSNQPQHF
TRBV30,TRBJ1-2,NA,NA,TGTGCCTGGAGTGTACGGCAGTCCGTGGGCTACACCTTC,CAWSVRQSVGYTF
TRBV6-5,TRBJ1-2,NA,NA,TGTGCCAGCAGTTACTCAGGTGGAAACTATGGCTACACCTTC,CASSYSGGNYGYTF
TRBV4-3,TRBJ1-6,NA,TRBD1,TGCGCCAGCAGCCAGCCTTCAAGTGGGCAGGGGGTAGGTAATTCACCCCTCCACTTT,CASSQPSSGQGVGNSPLHF
TRBV7-9,TRBJ1-3,NA,NA,TGTGCCAGCAGCTTAGGAGGAAACACCATATATTTT,CASSLGGNTIYF
TRBV30,TRBJ1-2,NA,NA,TGTGCCTGGAGTCCTGGACCTGGAGGCTACACCTTC,CAWSPGPGGYTF
TRBV7-9,TRBJ2-7,few,NA,TGTGCCAGCAGCTTAAGAGGGGGAGGCTACGAGCAGTACTTC,CASSLRGGGYEQYF
TRBV2,TRBJ2-3,NA,NA,TGTGCCAGCAGTGAGGACAGCACAGATACGCAGTATTTT,CASSEDSTDTQYF
TRBV28,TRBJ2-7,few,NA,TGTGCCAGCAGTTTATCGTTCCCCTACGAGCAGTACTTC,CASSLSFPYEQYF
TRBV30,TRBJ2-1,few,NA,TGTGCCTGGACCCCCGACTCGAGCTCCTACAATGAGCAGTTCTTC,CAWTPDSSSYNEQFF
TRBV2,TRBJ2-5,few,TRBD1,TGTGCCAGCAGTGAAGCGCTTCAAGGGACAGTACAAGAGACCCAGTACTTC,CASSEALQGTVQETQYF
TRBV5-6,TRBJ1-1,few,NA,TGTGCCAGCAGCTTGCCCTCCTGGGGCACTGAAGCTTTCTTT,CASSLPSWGTEAFF
TRBV5-4,TRBJ2-1,few,NA,TGTGCCAGCAGCGTTCTGTCTGGGGCGCATTTACCTAAGCAGTTCTTC,CASSVLSGAHLPKQFF
TRBV5-1,TRBJ2-3,NA,NA,TGCGCCAGCAGCGGGGGACTGAGCACAGATACGCAGTATTTT,CASSGGLSTDTQYF
TRBV23-1,TRBJ2-3,NA,TRBD2,TGCGCCAGCAGTCATTCTTTACCGACTAGCAGTTTTTTAGATACGCAGTATTTT,CASSHSLPTSSFLDTQYF
TRBV9,TRBJ2-5,NA,NA,TGTGCCAGCAGCGTAGCACGGGGGTACCAAGAGACCCAGTACTTC,CASSVARGYQETQYF
TRBV7-9,TRBJ2-1,NA,TRBD2,TGTGCCAGCAGTAACCCCGGGGGGGGAGCGCGAGGGTACAATGAGCAGTTCTTC,CASSNPGGGARGYNEQFF
TRBV19,TRBJ2-1,few,NA,TGTGCCAGTAGTATAGAGGAGGGCAATGAGCAGTTCTTC,CASSIEEGNEQFF
TRBV29-1,TRBJ1-2,NA,TRBD1,TGCAGCGTTGAAGATAAGGGACAGGGGGCCCTCTATGGCTACACCTTC,CSVEDKGQGALYGYTF
TRBV7-9,TRBJ2-7,few,NA,TGTGCCAGCAGCTTGACGCCGGGGGCCTACGAGCAGTACTTC,CASSLTPGAYEQYF
TRBV30,TRBJ2-7,few,NA,TGTGCCTGGAGTGTAACCGGGACATCGAGCTCCTACGAGCAGTACTTC,CAWSVTGTSSSYEQYF
TRBV5-1,TRBJ2-5,few,NA,TGCGCCAGCGGAGTTGGTTCAGAGACCCAGTACTTC,CASGVGSETQYF
TRBV28,TRBJ2-7,NA,NA,TGTGCCAGCAGTTCCCAATACAAGCGGCAGTACTTC,CASSSQYKRQYF
TRBV5-1,TRBJ2-1,few,TRBD2,TGCGCCAGCAGCTTGGGACTAGCGGGGGGTGAGCAGTTCTTC,CASSLGLAGGEQFF
TRBV28,TRBJ1-2,few,NA,TGTGCCAGCAGTATTCAGCGGGGCTACACCTTC,CASSIQRGYTF
TRBV5-1,TRBJ2-7,few,NA,TGCGCCAGCAGCTTGGTTGACAGCTCCTACGAGCAGTACTTC,CASSLVDSSYEQYF
TRBV2,TRBJ2-7,NA,TRBD1,TGTGCCAGCAGTGAAGCGCTTGGGACAGGGGGCTACGAGCAGTACTTC,CASSEALGTGGYEQYF
TRBV11-2,TRBJ1-1,NA,NA,TGTGCCAGCAGCTTAGATAGGGACACCACTGAAGCTTTCTTT,CASSLDRDTTEAFF
TRBV28,TRBJ1-6,few,TRBD1,TGTGCCAGCAGTTTGACAGGGGCACCCCTCCACTTT,CASSLTGAPLHF
TRBV15,TRBJ1-3,NA,NA,TGTGCCACCACCTACGATAAGGGGTCTGGAAACACCATATATTTT,CATTYDKGSGNTIYF
TRBV14,TRBJ2-5,NA,NA,TGTGCCAGCAGCCCCCGGATAGGCCAGGGGAAGAAGGACTTC,CASSPRIGQGKKDF
TRBV5-4,TRBJ2-5,few,NA,TGTGCCAGCAGCGGGGTCTCCTTTCAAGAGACCCAGTACTTC,CASSGVSFQETQYF
TRBV7-2,TRBJ2-1,NA,TRBD2,TGTGCCAGCAGCTTAGTATTACTAGCGGGTATCAGCTCCTACAATGAGCAGTTCTTC,CASSLVLLAGISSYNEQFF
TRBV5-1,TRBJ1-1,few,NA,TGCGCCAGCAGCTTGGAAGGGGCCGGAAGGGTTCAAGCTTTCTTT,CASSLEGAGRVQAFF
TRBV4-1,TRBJ2-7,few,NA,TGCGCCAGCAGCCAAGCAGAGGGGGCGGGAGAGCAGTACTTC,CASSQAEGAGEQYF
TRBV30,TRBJ2-5,few,NA,TGTGCCTGCGGACAGCCACCTCAGACCCAGTACTTC,CACGQPPQTQYF
TRBV2,TRBJ1-5,NA,NA,TGTGCCAGCGTGGACACATCAAGCAATCAGCCCCAGCATTTT,CASVDTSSNQPQHF
TRBV2,TRBJ2-1,NA,TRBD2,TGTGCCAGCAGCGGACTAGCGGGAGGCAATGAGCAGTTCTTC,CASSGLAGGNEQFF
TRBV7-7,TRBJ2-5,few,NA,TGTGCTAGCAGCAACAGCTTTTTGGGTTCAGAGACCCAGTACTTC,CASSNSFLGSETQYF
TRBV5-4,TRBJ2-2,few,NA,TGTGCCAGCACTCCGCAGGGGACCGGGGAGCTGTTTTTT,CASTPQGTGELFF
TRBV9,TRBJ2-2,few,TRBD1,TGTGCCAGCAGCGCTTTACTCACAGGGGCCTGGAACACCGGGGAGCTGTTTTTT,CASSALLTGAWNTGELFF
TRBV29-1,TRBJ2-1,NA,NA,TGCAGCGTTGAAGGGATGGGGGGAGGTTCCTACAATGAGCAGTTCTTC,CSVEGMGGGSYNEQFF
TRBV6-1,TRBJ1-2,NA,NA,TGTGCCAGCGGACTCCTCGGCGGCTATGGCTACACCTTC,CASGLLGGYGYTF